This T cell receptor beta chain was observed in a study of graft-versus-host responses after intestinal transplantation. Background on the study: Once they had received anti-thymocyte globulin induction, all recipients took tacrolimus and steroids for approximately three years. The study, taken as a whole, reports: Declining HvG levels early post-transplant were linked to peak circulating GvH clone levels. In recipient marrow, GvH clones were found, and some appeared first in ileum or blood.

Measured with immunoSEQ multiplex PCR; TCRdb has only the in-frame clones, and not every one. In the table there are over 120,000 clones, about nine tenths of which are singletons. This clone has only one observation. What it recognizes is unknown. The material was unstimulated CD4+ T cells sorted from spleen or lymph node cells, obtained before intestinal transplant. This receptor was identified in a human donor who received an intestinal transplant.

CDR3 residues: CASSAFGEQYF. The CDR3 DNA reads TGTGCCAGCAGTGCCTTCGGTGAGCAGTACTTC. The rearrangement joins TRBV6-1 to TRBJ2-7; unclear D gene. Germline V gene lookup returns CDR1 MNHNS and CDR2 SASEGT. The CDR3 sequence is 11 residues long. The ends were cut back, 4 bases at V and 7 bases at J, with 8 bases in the middle.